Listed here are 25 T cell receptor beta chains from one sample, sequenced in a study of T cells in Graves' hyperthyroidism and ophthalmopathy. The TCR beta CDR3 regions underwent amplification using RNA transcripts as the source. In the first-round RT-PCR of the TCR CDR3, the HTBI primer set was used. TCRdb reanalysed the multiplex PCR reads using MiXCR and keeps one entry per CDR3 protein. The sample includes 310,000 or so distinct CDR3 sequences, 15% to 20% seen only once; the top ten take 55% to 60%. Specimen: blood. The receptors here all came from a woman aged 55-69 years with Graves' ophthalmopathy.

This clonotype has at least ten counts. This chain connects TRBV2 to TRBJ1-6; no firm D call. Trimming took off 5 bases at V and 4 bases at J, with 9 bases between the two ends. Germline CDR1 reads SNHLY; CDR2 reads FYNNEI. The CDR3 consists of 14 residues. In DNA form, the CDR3 reads TGTGCCAGCAGTTCCCAGCAATATAATTCACCCCTCCACTTT. Amino acid sequence: CASSSQQYNSPLHF. The full variable domain, rest sourced from reference TRBV2 and TRBJ1-6, is EPEVTQTPSHQVTQMGQEVILRCVPISNHLYFYWYRQILGQKVEFLVSFYNNEISEKSEIFDDQFSVERPDGSNFTLKIRSTKLEDSAMYFCASSSQQYNSPLHFGNGTRLTVT.

V and J are TRBV29-1 and TRBJ2-1; D gene ambiguous. There are 10 residues in the CDR3. V was trimmed by 7 bases and J by 4 bases, leaving 5 bases between them. CDR1 SQVTM and CDR2 ANQGSEA come from the germline V gene. CDR3 DNA: TGCAGCGCTTTTTACAATGAGCAGTTCTTC. This sequence encodes CSAFYNEQFF.

This clonotype occurred many times. V is TRBV28 and J is TRBJ1-1; D gene ambiguous. This CDR3 is 14 amino acids long. CDR1 and CDR2 from the germline V gene are MDHEN and SYDVKM. Trimming left V 4 bases short and J 4 bases short, with 13 bases between. The CDR3 here is CASSWSGSGTEAFF. CDR3 DNA: TGTGCCAGCAGTTGGTCGGGGTCGGGCACTGAAGCTTTCTTT.

This clonotype occurred a few times. This sequence joins TRBV7-3 and TRBJ1-1; TRBD1 matches 7 bases. The V gene's germline CDR1 is SGHTA and CDR2 FQGTGA. CDR3 length equals 18 residues. V lost 5 bases to trimming and J lost 1 base; unmatched junction nucleotides: 16. The CDR3 here is CASSTSTLYRQGNTEAFF. As DNA, the CDR3 is TGTGCCAGCAGCACATCCACCCTATATCGACAGGGGAACACTGAAGCTTTCTTT.

This clonotype was seen ten or more times. The CDR3 DNA reads as TGCAGTGCTAGAGTCAGGGGAGGTGAAAAACTGTTTTTT. Translation gives CSARVRGGEKLFF. This chain connects TRBV20-1 to TRBJ1-4; a weak D match, TRBD1 (6 bases). Germline V gene lookup returns CDR1 DFQATT and CDR2 SNEGSKA (reference sequence). Trimming pared 1 base from V and 7 bases from J, leaving 10 bases between. This CDR3 is 13 amino acids long.

There are many counts of this clonotype. The chain has TRBV6-6 and TRBJ2-3; D call uncertain. The CDR3 contains 17 residues. Per germline, CDR1 MNHNY and CDR2 SVGAGI (reference sequence). V was pared by 2 bases and J by 5 bases, with 20 bases between. CDR3 DNA sequence: TGTGCCAGCAGTTACGGGCAGGCGGATTTGTTGAGAGATACGCAGTATTTT. Translated, it gives CASSYGQADLLRDTQYF.

The chain is built from TRBV18 and TRBJ1-1, with D possibly being TRBD1 (5 bases). Deletions cut 3 bases from V and 1 base from J, with 12 bases between. This CDR3 has 15 amino acids. Looked up from germline, CDR1 is KGHSH and CDR2 is LQKENI. CDR3: CASSPGAGPNTEAFF. CDR3 DNA sequence: TGTGCCAGCTCACCCGGGGCAGGGCCGAACACTGAAGCTTTCTTT.

This clonotype was seen only a few times. This chain links TRBV9 with TRBJ2-2; 13 bases line up with TRBD2. The V gene's germline CDR1 is SGDLS and CDR2 YYNGEE. The CDR3 covers 18 residues. V was clipped by 0 bases and J by 2 bases; unmatched bases: 4. The CDR3 region is CASSVATSGRLNTGELFF. The CDR3 DNA reads as TGTGCCAGCAGCGTAGCGACTAGCGGGAGGCTAAACACCGGGGAGCTGTTTTTT.

This clonotype appeared many times. V and J are TRBV3-1 and TRBJ1-1; D perhaps matches TRBD1 (6 bases). Germline CDR1 is LGHDT and CDR2 is YNNKEL (reference sequence). The CDR3 is 15 residues long. V was shortened by 7 bases and J by 4 bases, with 19 bases between the two germline ends. CDR3 nucleotide sequence: TGTGCCAGCAACAAAGAGGGCGGGGGCGTCACTGAAGCTTTCTTT. Its protein product is CASNKEGGGVTEAFF.

V gene TRBV20-1 combines with J gene TRBJ1-1; TRBD1 matches at 8 bases. V gave up 4 bases and J gave up 2 bases; unmatched junction bases: 12. Germline V gene sequence: CDR1 DFQATT, CDR2 SNEGSKA (reference sequence). CDR3 length: 16 residues. This CDR3 is CSANRPTGAINTEAFF. Here the CDR3 DNA reads TGCAGTGCTAACCGACCGACAGGGGCGATAAACACTGAAGCTTTCTTT.

Many counts were recorded for this clonotype. The chain couples TRBV11-1 to TRBJ2-3; the match to TRBD2 covers 9 bases. This CDR3 contains 19 residues. With V trimmed by 5 bases and J by 6 bases, 21 bases remained unmatched. The germline V gene encodes CDR1 SGHAT and CDR2 FQDESV (reference sequence). The chain's CDR3 is CASSPDAGGPGFDADTQYF. DNA for the CDR3: TGTGCCAGCAGCCCAGACGCGGGAGGGCCGGGTTTTGACGCGGATACGCAGTATTTT.

The V call is TRBV5-8, the J call TRBJ2-5; 11 positions match TRBD2. The ends lost 0 bases at V and 6 bases at J; junction bases unmatched: 13. The CDR3 has 18 residues. Germline V gene sequence: CDR1 SGHTS, CDR2 YDEGEE. CDR3 DNA: TGTGCCAGCAGCTTGGATGGTATAGCGGGAGGGCCGGGTAAGACCCAGTACTTC. This translates into CASSLDGIAGGPGKTQYF.

This clonotype has more than one count but fewer than ten. The CDR3 nucleotides are TGTGCCAGCAGCCAAGATCTTAGGGGGGTCTATGGCTACACCTTC. Translating gives CASSQDLRGVYGYTF. The V and J genes are TRBV3-1 and TRBJ1-2; tentatively, D is TRBD1 (6 bases). V dropped 0 bases and J dropped 4 bases, with 12 bases sitting between them. The CDR3 contains 15 residues. Germline CDR1 and CDR2: LGHDT and YNNKEL (reference sequence).

This clonotype was recorded only once. A much larger clone lies a single base off, so this may be a read error. J is TRBJ2-5 and V is TRBV30; D gene uncertain. CDR3 length: 11 residues. Germline V gives CDR1 GTSNPN, CDR2 SVGIG (reference sequence). The DNA for the CDR3 is TGTGCCTGGAGTAGCCAAGAGACCCCGTACTTC. This sequence encodes CAWSSQETPYF.

This chain links TRBV5-1 with TRBJ1-2; 8 positions agree with TRBD1. Looked up from germline, CDR1 is SGHRS and CDR2 is YFSETQ. V was pared by 4 bases and J by 4 bases, with 3 bases of the junction left unmatched. The length of the CDR3 is 13 residues. DNA for the CDR3: TGCGCCAGCAGCATAGGACAGGGCTATGGCTACACCTTC. It yields the protein CASSIGQGYGYTF.

This clonotype occurred once. Written as DNA, the CDR3 is TGTGCCAGCAGTTACAACCCCCAGACGGCGCCTAATGAAAAACTGTTTTTT. Protein sequence: CASSYNPQTAPNEKLFF. This sequence joins TRBV6-2 or TRBV6-3 and TRBJ1-4, with D uncertain. V shed 2 bases and J shed 3 bases, with 16 bases lying between them. Germline V gives CDR1 MNHEY, CDR2 SVGEGT. The CDR3 covers 17 residues.

In its sample, this clonotype was seen many times. The chain is built from TRBV11-2 and TRBJ1-4; the D is unclear. V was cut by 4 bases and J by 11 bases, with 14 bases left in between. Germline V gene data show CDR1 as SGHAT and CDR2 as FQNNGV. This CDR3 spans 13 amino acids. CDR3 in DNA: TGTGCCAGCAGCTCTATGGGCGTCGGGAAACTGTTTTTT. Its translation: CASSSMGVGKLFF.

The chain has TRBV7-9 and TRBJ2-7; D is undetermined. V was pared by 1 base and J by 3 bases, with 16 bases between. Germline values: CDR1 SEHNR, CDR2 FQNEAQ (reference sequence). The CDR3 spans 16 residues. CDR3 protein: CASSLEAESFFYEQYF. CDR3 sequence (DNA): TGTGCCAGCAGCTTAGAGGCAGAAAGCTTTTTCTACGAGCAGTACTTC.

The J gene is TRBJ2-5, the V gene TRBV25-1; 7 bases agree with TRBD2. This CDR3 is built from 18 residues. V gave up 4 bases and J gave up 5 bases; unmatched junction bases: 19. Germline lookup yields CDR1 MGHDK and CDR2 SYGVNS. DNA of the CDR3: TGTGCCAGCAGTGTTTACCGTGTAGGGGAGGGCCGGTTGGAGACCCAGTACTTC. It translates to CASSVYRVGEGRLETQYF.

In its sample, this clonotype was seen a few times. A much more abundant neighbour one base away suggests this may be a read error. V and J are TRBV20-1 and TRBJ2-1; 11 bases align to TRBD2. Per germline, CDR1 DFQATT and CDR2 SNEGSKA (reference sequence). This CDR3 is built from 13 residues. The CDR3 loop is CRVTSGAYNEQSF. The CDR3 bases are TGCAGAGTGACTAGCGGGGCCTACAATGAGCAGTCCTTC.

This clonotype was seen at least ten times. The rearrangement uses TRBV6-6 and TRBJ1-1; no firm D call. V was trimmed by 0 bases and J by 0 bases, leaving 5 bases between them. The CDR3 is made up of 14 amino acids. Germline CDR1 and CDR2: MNHNY and SVGAGI (reference sequence). CDR3: CASSYSYLNTEAFF. The CDR3 DNA sequence: TGTGCCAGCAGTTACTCATACTTGAACACTGAAGCTTTCTTT.

The V and J genes are TRBV6-5 and TRBJ2-5; TRBD1 or TRBD2 may be the D gene (5 bases each). Germline loops: CDR1 MNHEY, CDR2 SVGAGI. The V end lost 0 bases, the J end lost 5 bases, and 10 bases lay between the germline ends. The CDR3 length is 14 residues. In DNA, the CDR3 is TGTGCCAGCAGTTACTCCTCACGGGGCGAGACCCAGTACTTC. This codes for CASSYSSRGETQYF.

A remark on this clonotype: Possible read error: a much larger clone is one base away. The genes are TRBV6-5 and TRBJ1-2, with D uncertain. Per germline, CDR1 MNHEY and CDR2 SVGAGI. The CDR3 has 14 amino acids. V gave up 2 bases and J gave up 4 bases, with 11 bases separating them. CDR3 sequence: CASSYPGPGYGYTF. The DNA of the CDR3 is TGTGCCAGCAGTTACCCAGGCCCTGGCTATGGCTACACCTTC.

This clonotype was detected ten times or more. The chain uses TRBV28 and TRBJ1-2; D remains unclear. Trimming stripped 2 bases from V and 5 bases from J, with 3 bases between. The CDR3 loop spans 11 amino acids. CDR1 and CDR2 from the germline V gene are MDHEN and SYDVKM. The CDR3 reads CASSLQYGYTF. The CDR3 DNA follows: TGTGCCAGCAGTTTACAATATGGCTACACCTTC.

This clonotype showed up just a few times. The J gene is TRBJ1-5, the V gene TRBV10-3; 9 bases align to TRBD1. The trim removed 11 bases at V and 7 bases at J, leaving 9 bases unmatched. This CDR3 spans 13 amino acids. CDR1 and CDR2 from the germline V gene are ENHRY and SYGVKD. The CDR3 sequence: CASLSGQGQPQHF. CDR3 DNA sequence: TGTGCCTCCCTAAGCGGACAGGGGCAGCCCCAGCATTTT.